Presented here are 26 T cell receptor beta chains from one specimen sequenced in a study of radiation and T cells in renal cell carcinoma. The time point: baseline pretreatment blood. The treatment denotes: 15 Gy SBRT to primary tumor, nephrectomy 4 weeks later. Produced via immunoSEQ multiplex PCR; TCRdb's table is partial and in-frame only. The sample has 110,000 to 150,000 clones; over 80% are singletons. This sample comprised blood, obtained from a patient whose treatment included radiotherapy and nephrectomy. The receptors were gathered from a woman aged 50 to 60 with renal cell carcinoma.

V is TRBV27 and J is TRBJ2-7; the match to TRBD2 covers 11 bases. This CDR3 contains 15 residues. Germline trimming cut 4 bases from V and 5 bases from J; bases unmatched to any gene: 7. CDR1 and CDR2 from the germline V gene are MNHEY and SMNVEV (reference sequence). In DNA form, the CDR3 reads TGTGCCAGCAGTTCCACCGGGACTAGCGGTAACGAGCAGTACTTC. The encoded protein is CASSSTGTSGNEQYF.

The J gene is TRBJ1-2, the V gene TRBV30; perhaps TRBD1 as D (5 bases). The V gene lost 1 base and the J gene lost 4 bases, with 10 bases spanning the gap. The CDR3 loop spans 13 amino acids. Germline V CDR1 and CDR2: GTSNPN, SVGIG (reference sequence). Here the CDR3 reads CAWSGGAGYGYTF. CDR3 in DNA: TGTGCCTGGAGTGGAGGGGCTGGCTATGGCTACACCTTC.

The rearrangement links TRBV7-9 to TRBJ2-7, with 7 bases aligning to TRBD1. V lost 4 bases and J lost 2; bases outside the gene matches: 5. This CDR3 has 14 amino acids. The germline V gene has CDR1 SEHNR and CDR2 FQNEAQ (reference sequence). The CDR3 nucleotides are TGTGCCAGCAGCTCAGAGACAGGGCCCTACGAGCAGTACTTC. As protein: CASSSETGPYEQYF.

The rearrangement joins TRBV7-2 to TRBJ2-7; D possibly corresponds to TRBD1 (6 bases). Germline CDR1 SGHTA, CDR2 FQGNSA. With 5 bases removed from V and 2 bases from J, the gap between germline ends came to 13 bases. The CDR3 covers 14 residues. The CDR3 nucleotides read TGTGCCAGCAGCCCGCTGGCAGGGGCCTACGAGCAGTACTTC. Its protein is CASSPLAGAYEQYF.

CDR3 DNA sequence: TGTGCCATCAGTGAGGAGAACTATGGCTACACCTTC. Its translation: CAISEENYGYTF. This sequence joins TRBV10-3 and TRBJ1-2, with D hard to call. Germline V gives CDR1 ENHRY, CDR2 SYGVKD. This CDR3 has 12 amino acids. V lost 2 bases and J 2 bases, leaving 3 bases between the germline ends.

The chain has TRBV10-1 and TRBJ1-1; possible D gene TRBD1, 5 bases. Trimming stripped 7 bases from V and 4 bases from J, with 13 bases between. The CDR3 consists of 13 residues. In germline, CDR1 is WNHNN, CDR2 SYGVQD (reference sequence). This CDR3 is CASTPGLGTEAFF. The CDR3 DNA is TGCGCCAGCACTCCGGGGCTTGGCACTGAAGCTTTCTTT.

J is TRBJ2-2 and V is TRBV11-3; D is unclear. Trimming stripped 5 bases from V and 5 bases from J, with 6 bases between. The CDR3 runs 12 residues. Germline-derived CDR1 and CDR2 are SGHNT and YENEEA. CDR3 bases: TGTGCCAGCAGCCCTTATACCGGGGAGCTGTTTTTT. Its protein product is CASSPYTGELFF.

The chain employs TRBV5-1 and TRBJ2-7, with 8 nucleotides matching TRBD2. The germline V gene encodes CDR1 SGHRS and CDR2 YFSETQ. The CDR3 extends over 16 amino acids. V lost 0 bases to trimming and J lost 2 bases; unmatched junction nucleotides: 7. DNA of the CDR3: TGCGCCAGCAGCTTGGACGCGGGAGGCTTAGCCTACGAGCAGTACTTC. This sequence encodes CASSLDAGGLAYEQYF.

This chain joins TRBV7-2 and TRBJ1-2, with TRBD1 identical over 8 bases. The CDR3 length is 14 residues. Germline V lookup: CDR1 SGHTA, CDR2 FQGNSA. Unmatched junction bases numbered 11, after V lost 6 bases and J lost 8 bases. The CDR3 loop reads CASSSSQGAEGYTF. Here the CDR3 DNA reads TGTGCCAGCAGTTCTAGCCAGGGGGCAGAAGGCTACACCTTC.

The V gene is TRBV5-5, the J gene TRBJ2-5; 7 bases agree with TRBD1. CDR1 and CDR2 (germline): SGHKS, YYEKEE (reference sequence). The CDR3 is 14 amino acids. After removal of 4 bases from V and 2 bases from J, the junction contained 5 bases not matched to a gene. The CDR3 region is CASSRPQGQETQYF. The CDR3 nucleotides are TGTGCCAGCAGCCGACCACAGGGGCAAGAGACCCAGTACTTC. Supplemented by reference TRBV5-5 and TRBJ2-5, the full variable domain reads DAGVTQSPTHLIKTRGQQVTLRCSPISGHKSVSWYQQVLGQGPQFIFQYYEKEERGRGNFPDRFSARQFPNYSSELNVNALLLGDSALYLCASSRPQGQETQYFGPGTRLLVL.

The V call is TRBV14, the J call TRBJ2-6; TRBD1 matches at 11 bases. CDR1 is SGHDN and CDR2 is FVKESK in the germline V gene. The CDR3 has 19 amino acids. V was pared by 3 bases and J by 3 bases, with 10 bases of the junction left unmatched. CDR3 loop: CASSHRGRTGGRGANVLTF. The CDR3 bases are TGTGCCAGCAGCCACAGGGGAAGGACAGGGGGCCGTGGGGCCAACGTCCTGACTTTC.

The J gene is TRBJ1-6, the V gene TRBV6-1; TRBD1 might be the D (5 bases). Per germline, CDR1 MNHNS and CDR2 SASEGT. This CDR3 has 14 amino acids. V lost 6 bases and J lost 7, with 13 bases in between. CDR3 protein: CASRSPGTNSPLHF. In DNA, the CDR3 is TGTGCCAGCAGGTCCCCAGGGACCAATTCACCCCTCCACTTT.

The chain has TRBV5-6 and TRBJ2-2; TRBD2 matches at 8 bases. Germline values: CDR1 SGHDT, CDR2 YYEEEE. The CDR3 has 17 residues. With V trimmed by 1 base and J by 1 base, 6 bases remained unmatched. CDR3 in amino acids: CASSLFLSGVNTGELFF. CDR3 in DNA: TGTGCCAGCAGCTTGTTTCTTAGCGGGGTGAACACCGGGGAGCTGTTTTTT.

The V call is TRBV4-3, the J call TRBJ2-1; D possibly corresponds to TRBD1 (5 bases). The CDR3 has 16 amino acids. The V end lost 0 bases, the J end lost 0 bases, and 9 bases lay between the germline ends. Germline lookup yields CDR1 LGHNA and CDR2 YSLEER. DNA for the CDR3: TGCGCCAGCAGCCAAGATGGGCAGGGCTCCTACAATGAGCAGTTCTTC. This gives the protein CASSQDGQGSYNEQFF.

This clone showed up just a few times. V usage is TRBV7-2 and J usage is TRBJ2-1, with 7 bases identical to TRBD2. CDR3 length equals 14 residues. Germline loops: CDR1 SGHTA, CDR2 FQGNSA. J gave up 5 bases and V 1 base, and 2 bases lay outside the gene matches. The CDR3 reads CASSLGGSHNEQFF. The CDR3 DNA is TGTGCCAGCAGCTTAGGCGGGAGCCACAATGAGCAGTTCTTC. Based on the CDR3 plus reference TRBV7-2 and TRBJ2-1, the full variable domain is GAGVSQSPSNKVTEKGKDVELRCDPISGHTALYWYRQSLGQGLEFLIYFQGNSAPDKSGLPSDRFSAERTGGSVSTLTIQRTQQEDSAVYLCASSLGGSHNEQFFGPGTRLTVL.

This rearrangement joins TRBV7-2 to TRBJ2-7; no definite D call. V was cut by 1 base and J by 0 bases, with 10 bases left in between. This CDR3 is 15 amino acids long. The germline V gene has CDR1 SGHTA and CDR2 FQGNSA. The CDR3 sequence: CASSLVFGDSYEQYF. CDR3 sequence (DNA): TGTGCCAGCAGCTTAGTTTTTGGGGACTCCTACGAGCAGTACTTC.

This chain connects TRBV30 to TRBJ1-3; maybe TRBD1 (5 bases). Trimming shortened V by 2 bases and J by 1 base, and 9 bases separated the two germline ends. Germline CDR1 is GTSNPN and CDR2 is SVGIG (reference sequence). This CDR3 has 14 residues. CDR3 bases: TGTGCCTGGAGTATCGACAGTTCTGGAAACACCATATATTTT. This sequence encodes CAWSIDSSGNTIYF.

The chain couples TRBV25-1 to TRBJ2-7; 8 positions agree with TRBD1. The germline V gene has CDR1 MGHDK and CDR2 SYGVNS. This CDR3 is 18 amino acids long. V lost 1 base, J lost 5 bases, and 16 bases stayed unmatched. The CDR3 DNA follows: TGTGCCAGCAGTGAATCGTTTGGACAGGGTGGAAGTGGGGACGAGCAGTACTTC. Translation: CASSESFGQGGSGDEQYF.

The rearrangement links TRBV18 to TRBJ1-5; 9 bases line up with TRBD1. J lost 0 bases, V lost 0 bases, and 3 bases had no gene match. Per the germline V gene, CDR1 is KGHSH and CDR2 is LQKENI. The CDR3 length is 17 residues. CDR3 region: CASSPPGTGFSNQPQHF. Written as DNA, the CDR3 is TGTGCCAGCTCACCACCGGGGACAGGGTTTAGCAATCAGCCCCAGCATTTT.

J is TRBJ2-2 and V is TRBV9, with 9 bases fitting TRBD1. The ends lost 5 bases at V and 5 bases at J; junction bases unmatched: 10. Germline V gene data show CDR1 as SGDLS and CDR2 as YYNGEE. The length of the CDR3 is 16 residues. In DNA, the CDR3 is TGTGCCAGCAGGACTTCGCGGACAGGGGCGACCGGGGAGCTGTTTTTT. Its translation is CASRTSRTGATGELFF.

V usage is TRBV19 and J usage is TRBJ2-7, with D unclear. The CDR3 sequence is 14 residues long. Trimming took 5 bases from V and 4 from J, leaving 15 bases between them. The V gene's germline CDR1 is LNHDA and CDR2 SQIVND (reference sequence). The CDR3 DNA reads TGTGCCAGTAGTGTGCAGGAAATTATTTACGAGCAGTACTTC. Protein: CASSVQEIIYEQYF.

The chain carries TRBV25-1 and TRBJ1-4; TRBD1 matches at 7 bases. Looked up from germline, CDR1 is MGHDK and CDR2 is SYGVNS. CDR3 length: 15 residues. Trimming at V came to 3 bases and at J to 4 bases, leaving 5 bases not matched to a gene. The CDR3 DNA sequence: TGTGCCAGCAGTGATCCCGGACAGGTTAATGAAAAACTGTTTTTT. Protein product: CASSDPGQVNEKLFF.

The chain carries TRBV7-2 and TRBJ1-1, with D hard to call. The CDR3 totals 14 residues. Germline V lookup: CDR1 SGHTA, CDR2 FQGNSA. Trimming pared 5 bases from V and 5 bases from J, leaving 15 bases between. In DNA, the CDR3 is TGTGCCAGCAGCCATCCCAGAGTTGGGACTGAAGCTTTCTTT. Protein sequence: CASSHPRVGTEAFF.

The chain combines TRBV7-2 with TRBJ1-1; a possible D gene is TRBD1 (5 bases). Germline V lookup: CDR1 SGHTA, CDR2 FQGNSA. The CDR3 loop spans 14 amino acids. The ends were cut back, 5 bases at V and 2 bases at J, with 12 bases in the middle. The CDR3 reads CASSPSRENTEAFF. The CDR3 DNA reads TGTGCCAGCAGCCCTAGCAGGGAAAACACTGAAGCTTTCTTT.

This clone was seen a few times. One end of the junction is discordant with germline, which a read error may explain. V gene TRBV7-2 combines with J gene TRBJ1-2, with unresolved D. Per the germline V gene, CDR1 is SGHTA and CDR2 is FQGNSA. There are 15 residues in the CDR3. The CDR3 sequence is CASSLASVVAYGYTF. Written as DNA, the CDR3 is TGTGCCAGCAGCCTAGCCTCGGTGGTTGCCTATGGCTACACCTTC. The full variable domain, with the rest looked up from reference TRBV7-2 and TRBJ1-2, is GAGVSQSPSNKVTEKGKDVELRCDPISGHTALYWYRQSLGQGLEFLIYFQGNSAPDKSGLPSDRFSAERTGGSVSTLTIQRTQQEDSAVYLCASSLASVVAYGYTFGSGTRLTVV.

The chain employs TRBV6-1 and TRBJ1-2; D is uncertain. Per germline, CDR1 MNHNS and CDR2 SASEGT. The CDR3 is made up of 15 amino acids. V lost 7 bases, J lost 0 bases, and 15 bases lay in between. This CDR3 reads CASTSTEISNYGYTF. The CDR3 nucleotides are TGTGCCAGCACCTCTACCGAAATCTCTAACTATGGCTACACCTTC.